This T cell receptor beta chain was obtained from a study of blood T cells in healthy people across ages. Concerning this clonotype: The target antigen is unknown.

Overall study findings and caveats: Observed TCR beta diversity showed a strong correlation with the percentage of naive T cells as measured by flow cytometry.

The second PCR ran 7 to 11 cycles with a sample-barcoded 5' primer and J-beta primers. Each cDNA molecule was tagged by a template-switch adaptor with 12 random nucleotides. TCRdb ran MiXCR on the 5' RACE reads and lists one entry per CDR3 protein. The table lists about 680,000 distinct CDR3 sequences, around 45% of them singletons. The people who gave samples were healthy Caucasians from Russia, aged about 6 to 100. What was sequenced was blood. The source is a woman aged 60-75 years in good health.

CDR3 DNA: TGCAGTGCCCAAAAGGACTATTTCACAGATACGCAGTATTTT. Translating gives CSAQKDYFTDTQYF. The J gene is TRBJ2-3, the V gene TRBV20-1; maybe TRBD2 (6 bases). The CDR3 has 14 residues. V lost 6 bases and J lost 2, with 15 bases in between. Germline CDR1 and CDR2: DFQATT and SNEGSKA (reference sequence).